This T cell receptor beta chain is drawn from a study of glioma-infiltrating T cells. About this clonotype itself: No antigen is known for it.

The iRepertoire nested amplicon-rescue multiplex PCR amplified TCR alpha and beta CDR3s from RNA. Input was 100-400 ng of tissue mRNA or PBMC total RNA. TCRdb re-called the multiplex PCR reads with MiXCR, one entry per CDR3 protein. Here the sample spans around 120,000 distinct CDR3 sequences, 20% to 25% being singletons. This CDR3 is built from 16 residues. V was pared by 3 bases and J by 8 bases, with 10 bases of the junction left unmatched. Germline V gives CDR1 MGHRA, CDR2 YSYEKL. Whole-study findings and limits: Only very few CDR3 sequences appeared in both tissue and blood. Non-neoplastic patients had below-expected tissue-blood divergence, while all gliomas exceeded expectation.

This TCR derives from a human donor with low-grade glioma or glioblastoma, undergoing nonglioma brain surgery, or in good health (not recorded which). Sequencing used glioma tissue, nonneoplastic brain tissue, or PBMCs (not recorded which). J is TRBJ1-4 and V is TRBV4-1; 9 bases fit TRBD1. DNA of the CDR3: TGCGCCAGCAGCCAGGCCGGACAGGGGCCGGGGGAAAAACTGTTTTTT. This gives the protein CASSQAGQGPGEKLFF.